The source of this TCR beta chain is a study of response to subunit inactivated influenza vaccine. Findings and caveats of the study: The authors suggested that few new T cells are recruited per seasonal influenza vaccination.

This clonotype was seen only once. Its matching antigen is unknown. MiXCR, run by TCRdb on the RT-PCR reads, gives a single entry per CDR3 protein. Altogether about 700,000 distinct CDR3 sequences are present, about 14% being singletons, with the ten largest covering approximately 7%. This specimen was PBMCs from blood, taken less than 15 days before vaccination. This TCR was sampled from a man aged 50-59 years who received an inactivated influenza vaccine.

CDR3: CASSWAYEQFF. CDR3 DNA sequence: TGTGCCAGCAGCTGGGCTTATGAGCAGTTCTTC. The rearrangement uses TRBV7-9 and TRBJ2-1; D not resolved. CDR3 length equals 11 residues. V shed 4 bases and J shed 8 bases, with 6 bases lying between them. Germline V gene sequence: CDR1 SEHNR, CDR2 FQNEAQ (reference sequence).